This T cell receptor (beta chain) was captured by sequencing in a study of control samples from healthy donors and cancer patients. The length of the CDR3 is 13 residues. Trimming removed 0 bases at V and 8 bases at J, with 7 bases between. Germline V gene lookup returns CDR1 SGHVS and CDR2 FNYEAQ. Produced via immunoSEQ multiplex PCR; TCRdb's table is partial and in-frame only. The repertoire holds some 74,000 clones, with about 83% as singletons. The TCR comes from a man aged 55 to 70 in good health. Specimen: blood. V gene TRBV7-6 combines with J gene TRBJ1-4; D is uncertain. CDR3 DNA: TGTGCCAGCAGCTTAGCGCACGGCGAAAAACTGTTTTTT. It yields the protein CASSLAHGEKLFF.